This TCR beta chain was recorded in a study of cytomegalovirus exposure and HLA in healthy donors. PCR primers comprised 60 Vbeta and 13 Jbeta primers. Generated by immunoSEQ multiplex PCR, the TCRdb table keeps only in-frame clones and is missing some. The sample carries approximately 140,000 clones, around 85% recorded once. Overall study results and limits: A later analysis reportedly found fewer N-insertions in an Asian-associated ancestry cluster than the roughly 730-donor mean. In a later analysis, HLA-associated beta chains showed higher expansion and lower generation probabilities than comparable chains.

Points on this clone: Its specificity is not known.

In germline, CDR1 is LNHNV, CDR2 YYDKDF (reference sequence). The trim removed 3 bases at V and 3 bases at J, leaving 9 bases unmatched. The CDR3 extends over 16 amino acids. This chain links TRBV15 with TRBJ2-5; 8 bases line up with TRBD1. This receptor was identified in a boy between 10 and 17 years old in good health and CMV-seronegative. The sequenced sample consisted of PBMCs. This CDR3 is CATSRIRTGLKETQYF. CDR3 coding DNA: TGTGCCACCAGCAGGATTAGGACAGGGTTGAAAGAGACCCAGTACTTC.